This T cell receptor (beta chain) is drawn from a study of PD-L1 blockade in urothelial cancer. In the study overall: Males with urothelial cancer arising in the bladder constituted most of the roughly 30 patients.

Sequenced by immunoSEQ multiplex PCR; TCRdb stores in-frame clones only, minus some. The sample records around 33,000 clones, roughly 87% being singletons. The CDR3 totals 15 residues. V gave up 4 bases and J gave up 6 bases, with 18 bases separating them. The germline V gene encodes CDR1 LNHDA and CDR2 SQIVND (reference sequence). Patients' urothelial carcinoma was locally advanced or metastatic. Comment on this clone: Its target is unknown.

Study results and caveats: Patients with durable benefit had greater blood expansion of tumor-associated TCR clones 3 weeks into treatment.

The clonotype was recovered from a man aged 65 to 85 with urothelial cancer. Source: PBMCs, taken around atezolizumab (anti-PD-L1) treatment. The chain uses TRBV19 and TRBJ1-1; D perhaps matches TRBD1 (6 bases). The CDR3 nucleotides read TGTGCCAGTAGTAACCCGACAGGCCGAGTAGCTGAAGCTTTCTTT. Amino acid sequence: CASSNPTGRVAEAFF. Full variable domain (remainder filled in from reference TRBV19 and TRBJ1-1): DGGITQSPKYLFRKEGQNVTLSCEQNLNHDAMYWYRQDPGQGLRLIYYSQIVNDFQKGDIAEGYSVSREKKESFPLTVTSAQKNPTAFYLCASSNPTGRVAEAFFGQGTRLTVV.